Listed below are T cell receptor beta chains from one sample, sequenced in a study of cytomegalovirus exposure and HLA in healthy donors. Here immunoSEQ multiplex PCR was the method, and the copy in TCRdb shows in-frame clones only, minus some. This sample yields about 75,000 clones, of which roughly 80% are seen a single time; about 3% belongs to the top ten. Sequencing was carried out using PBMCs. The receptors derive from a young man in good health and CMV-seronegative. Both conserved end residues are part of each CDR3. D genes are given only for firm matches. Where a row states a size, it is once, few, many or the class of an expanded clone; other rows omit it.

clone_size	d_call	v_call	j_call	cdr3_aa	cdr3_nt
NA	TRBD2	TRBV11-3	TRBJ2-1	CASSLGGSSYNEQFF	TGTGCCAGCAGCTTAGGCGGGAGCTCCTACAATGAGCAGTTCTTC
once	NA	TRBV7-8	TRBJ1-5	CASSIKRIGNQPQHF	TGTGCCAGCAGCATTAAGAGGATAGGCAATCAGCCCCAGCATTTT
NA	TRBD2	TRBV6-4	TRBJ2-1	CASSESTRGGVEQFF	TGTGCCAGCAGTGAGTCCACCCGCGGGGGGGTAGAGCAGTTCTTC
NA	NA	TRBV19	TRBJ1-5	CASSITPNNQPQHF	TGTGCCAGTAGTATCACTCCGAACAATCAGCCCCAGCATTTT
few	NA	TRBV28	TRBJ1-1	CASRARTEAFF	TGTGCCAGCAGGGCCCGCACTGAAGCTTTCTTT
NA	NA	TRBV28	TRBJ2-7	CASRIHRARTYEQYF	TGTGCCAGCAGGATTCACAGGGCTCGAACCTACGAGCAGTACTTC
NA	NA	TRBV6-1	TRBJ1-2	CASELAGSRSYTF	TGTGCCAGCGAGCTGGCAGGAAGTAGGAGCTACACCTTC
NA	TRBD1	TRBV5-1	TRBJ2-7	CASSPRGQGDYEQYF	TGCGCCAGCAGCCCCCGGGGACAGGGAGACTACGAGCAGTACTTC
NA	TRBD2	TRBV11-1	TRBJ2-4	CASSLWLPGGEAKNIQYF	TGTGCCAGCAGCTTATGGTTGCCGGGAGGTGAGGCCAAAAACATTCAGTACTTC
NA	NA	TRBV9	TRBJ2-1	CASSVIRGDEQFF	TGTGCCAGCAGCGTAATCAGGGGTGATGAGCAGTTCTTC
NA	NA	TRBV19	TRBJ1-5	CASSQGHFNQPQHF	TGTGCCAGTAGCCAGGGACACTTCAATCAGCCCCAGCATTTT
NA	TRBD1	TRBV6-1	TRBJ2-2	CASRDRAAAGELFF	TGTGCCAGCAGAGACAGGGCGGCGGCCGGGGAGCTGTTTTTT
NA	TRBD2	TRBV7-2	TRBJ2-2	CASGLAGDTGELFF	TGTGCCAGTGGACTAGCGGGAGACACCGGGGAGCTGTTTTTT
NA	NA	TRBV13	TRBJ1-1	CASSPAGGTEAFF	TGTGCCAGCAGCCCAGCCGGGGGGACTGAAGCTTTCTTT
NA	NA	TRBV20-1	TRBJ2-1	CSAMTFNEQFF	TGCAGTGCTATGACTTTTAATGAGCAGTTCTTC
NA	NA	TRBV6-5	TRBJ2-1	CASSTGSSYNEQFF	TGTGCCAGCAGCACAGGGAGCTCCTACAATGAGCAGTTCTTC
few	TRBD1	TRBV6-1	TRBJ1-4	CASSTGQENEKLFF	TGTGCCAGCAGTACTGGACAGGAAAATGAAAAACTGTTTTTT
NA	NA	TRBV7-9	TRBJ2-4	CASGSQGPNIQYF	TGTGCCAGCGGATCACAGGGTCCAAACATTCAGTACTTC
NA	NA	TRBV11-3	TRBJ2-1	CASSLDQGGSSLYNEQFF	TGTGCCAGCAGCTTAGATCAAGGAGGGTCCTCCCTTTACAATGAGCAGTTCTTC
once	NA	TRBV13	TRBJ2-3	CASSQRRTAGWGRWSTDTQYF	TGTGCCAGCAGCCAACGACGGACAGCTGGATGGGGGCGGTGGTCCACAGATACGCAGTATTTT
NA	TRBD1	TRBV9	TRBJ1-4	CASSVGTGGATNEKLFF	TGTGCCAGCAGCGTAGGGACAGGGGGAGCAACTAATGAAAAACTGTTTTTT
NA	NA	TRBV2	TRBJ2-1	CASSESVENEQFF	TGTGCCAGCAGTGAATCGGTAGAGAATGAGCAGTTCTTC
NA	NA	TRBV9	TRBJ2-7	CASSVEGTQTYEQYF	TGTGCCAGCAGCGTAGAGGGGACACAAACCTACGAGCAGTACTTC
NA	NA	TRBV5-4	TRBJ1-2	CASSWGGYGYTF	TGTGCCAGCAGCTGGGGGGGTTATGGCTACACCTTC
NA	NA	TRBV19	TRBJ1-5	CASTTGPNQPQHF	TGTGCCAGTACTACAGGGCCCAATCAGCCCCAGCATTTT
NA	TRBD1	TRBV7-9	TRBJ1-5	CASSKDRRQGGNQPQHF	TGTGCCAGCAGCAAGGACCGTAGACAGGGCGGCAATCAGCCCCAGCATTTT
NA	TRBD1	TRBV9	TRBJ2-5	CASSATGTGRLETQYF	TGTGCCAGCAGCGCCACCGGGACAGGGAGATTGGAGACCCAGTACTTC
NA	TRBD1	TRBV4-1	TRBJ2-2	CASSQLTGVVNTGELFF	TGCGCCAGCAGCCAACTTACAGGGGTAGTGAACACCGGGGAGCTGTTTTTT
NA	NA	TRBV5-4	TRBJ1-3	CASSLAGTGNTIYF	TGTGCCAGCAGCTTGGCGGGAACAGGAAACACCATATATTTT
NA	TRBD1	TRBV27	TRBJ1-5	CASRTGSLGQPQHF	TGTGCCAGCAGGACAGGGAGCCTGGGTCAGCCCCAGCATTTT